One sample yielded the 8 T cell receptor beta chains listed below, sequenced in a study of blood T cell repertoires in COVID-19. Using immunoSEQ multiplex PCR, the repertoire was profiled, and TCRdb retains in-frame clones only, with some absent. The sample has 150,000 or so clones; almost 85% are singletons. The specimen was PBMCs or T cells enriched from blood (not recorded which). These receptors originate from a man in his fifties who had recovered from COVID-19.

The J gene is TRBJ2-5, the V gene TRBV11-2, with unresolved D. Between the trimmed V and J ends, which lost 1 base and 3 bases, there was a span of 9 bases. CDR3 length equals 14 residues. The V gene's germline CDR1 is SGHAT and CDR2 FQNNGV. Here the CDR3 reads CASSLVAGKETQYF. The CDR3 DNA reads TGTGCCAGCAGCTTAGTTGCAGGCAAAGAGACCCAGTACTTC.

The V and J genes are TRBV7-2 and TRBJ2-1; TRBD1 is a possible D gene (6 bases). Germline CDR1 is SGHTA and CDR2 is FQGNSA. The CDR3 runs 15 residues. V was clipped by 1 base and J by 8 bases, with 15 bases between them. CDR3 in amino acids: CASSLGAQGKDEQFF. DNA of the CDR3: TGTGCCAGCAGCTTAGGGGCTCAGGGGAAGGATGAGCAGTTCTTC.

V and J are TRBV6-5 and TRBJ2-7, with TRBD1 matching over 7 bases. The CDR3 is 13 residues long. Germline V CDR1 and CDR2: MNHEY, SVGAGI. With 9 bases clipped from V and 3 bases from J, the junction kept 8 bases outside the gene matches. CDR3 amino acids: CASRQGQNYEQYF. CDR3 nucleotide sequence: TGTGCCAGTAGACAGGGTCAAAACTACGAGCAGTACTTC.

This chain uses TRBV5-1 with TRBJ1-2; D possibly corresponds to TRBD1 (6 bases). CDR1 is SGHRS and CDR2 is YFSETQ in the germline V gene. Trimming pared 1 base from V and 4 bases from J, leaving 11 bases between. The CDR3 runs 14 residues. This CDR3 reads CASSLTGQSYGYTF. CDR3 nucleotide sequence: TGCGCCAGCAGCTTGACAGGGCAGAGCTATGGCTACACCTTC.

V is TRBV7-9 and J is TRBJ2-5; D is possibly TRBD2 (7 bases). V was shortened by 1 base and J by 5 bases, with 23 bases between the two germline ends. Germline V lookup: CDR1 SEHNR, CDR2 FQNEAQ (reference sequence). There are 18 residues in the CDR3. The CDR3 DNA is TGTGCCAGCAGCTTAGGTCCCTCCTGGGAGGGGGTTGTGGAGACCCAGTACTTC. Amino acids: CASSLGPSWEGVVETQYF.

The chain employs TRBV5-4 and TRBJ1-2; D ambiguous. Germline V gene lookup returns CDR1 SGHNT and CDR2 YYREEE (reference sequence). Trimming left V 2 bases short and J 0 bases short, with 8 bases between. The CDR3 has 14 amino acids. The CDR3 sequence is CASSLFSPNYGYTF. The CDR3 DNA follows: TGTGCCAGCAGCTTATTCAGTCCTAACTATGGCTACACCTTC.

The chain uses TRBV24-1 and TRBJ2-1; tentatively, D is TRBD2 (6 bases). The V gene's germline CDR1 is KGHDR and CDR2 SFDVKD. This CDR3 contains 16 residues. V was cut by 5 bases and J by 0 bases, with 13 bases left in between. CDR3 region: CATSAPLASSYNEQFF. CDR3 in DNA: TGTGCCACCAGTGCCCCACTAGCCAGCTCCTACAATGAGCAGTTCTTC.

The rearrangement joins TRBV3-1 (or the pseudogene TRBV3-2) to TRBJ2-7; 8 bases are shared with TRBD2. This CDR3 spans 17 amino acids. CDR1 is LGHDT, CDR2 YNNKEL, per germline (reference sequence). V lost 3 bases to trimming and J lost 3 bases; unmatched junction nucleotides: 13. The CDR3 DNA is TGTGCCAGCAGCCATCGAGATAGCGGGACGGTGGGCTACGAGCAGTACTTC. Its translation: CASSHRDSGTVGYEQYF.